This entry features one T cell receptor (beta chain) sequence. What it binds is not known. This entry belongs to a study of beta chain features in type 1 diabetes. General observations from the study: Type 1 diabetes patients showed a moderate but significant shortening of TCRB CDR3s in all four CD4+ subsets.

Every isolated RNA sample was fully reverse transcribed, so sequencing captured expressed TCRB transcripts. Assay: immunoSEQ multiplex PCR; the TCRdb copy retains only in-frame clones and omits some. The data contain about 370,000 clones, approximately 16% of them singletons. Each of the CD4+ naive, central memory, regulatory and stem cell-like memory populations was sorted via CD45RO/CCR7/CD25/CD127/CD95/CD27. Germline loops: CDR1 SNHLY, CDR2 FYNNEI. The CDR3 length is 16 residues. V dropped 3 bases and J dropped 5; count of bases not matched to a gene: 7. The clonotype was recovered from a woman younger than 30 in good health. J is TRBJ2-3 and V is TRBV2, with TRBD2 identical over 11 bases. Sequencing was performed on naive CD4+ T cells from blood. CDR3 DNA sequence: TGTGCCAGCAGTGAGGAGCTAGCGGGAGGAATAGATACGCAGTATTTT. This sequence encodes CASSEELAGGIDTQYF.